The present T cell receptor beta chain was sequenced within a study of blood T cell repertoires in COVID-19. Study as a whole: Collection of acute and convalescent COVID-19 samples took place in the United States, Italy and Spain. PBMCs, B-cell-depleted T cells, or T cells were the source of the cDNA or gDNA that made up the material.

Some clones are missing from TCRdb's copy, which holds only in-frame ones; the method was immunoSEQ multiplex PCR. Among fewer than 300,000 clones listed, about 88% were seen once. The length of the CDR3 is 21 residues. V lost 2 bases and J lost 4; bases outside the gene matches: 21. Germline CDR1 reads SGHRS; CDR2 reads YFSETQ. What was sequenced was peripheral blood. The clonotype was recovered from a human donor with COVID-19, enrolled during active disease. The donor label of this sample is uncertain. The rearrangement uses TRBV5-1 and TRBJ2-1, with 10 bases lining up with TRBD2. In DNA, the CDR3 is TGCGCCAGCAGCTTCCCCTTTCGCCCCGTGGGCGAGCGGGGGGGATACAATGAGCAGTTCTTC. The encoded protein is CASSFPFRPVGERGGYNEQFF.